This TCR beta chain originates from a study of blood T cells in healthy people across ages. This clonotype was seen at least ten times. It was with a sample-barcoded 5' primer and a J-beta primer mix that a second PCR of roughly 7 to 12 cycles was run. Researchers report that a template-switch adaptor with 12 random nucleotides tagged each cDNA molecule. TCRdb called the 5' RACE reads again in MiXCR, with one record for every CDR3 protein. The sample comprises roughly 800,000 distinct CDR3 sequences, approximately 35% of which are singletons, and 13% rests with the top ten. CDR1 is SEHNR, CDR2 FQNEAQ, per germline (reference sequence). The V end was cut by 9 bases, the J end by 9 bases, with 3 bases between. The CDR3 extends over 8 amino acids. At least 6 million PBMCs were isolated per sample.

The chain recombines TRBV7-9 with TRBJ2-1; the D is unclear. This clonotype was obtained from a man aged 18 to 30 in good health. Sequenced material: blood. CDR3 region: CASPEQFF. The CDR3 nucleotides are TGTGCCAGTCCTGAGCAGTTCTTC.